The 8 T cell receptor beta chains in this list originate from one sample, sequenced in a study of blood T cell repertoires in COVID-19. Clones were read by immunoSEQ multiplex PCR, and TCRdb kept only the in-frame ones, dropping some. The sample yields around 41,000 clones, roughly 87% seen once. Sequenced: peripheral blood. All receptors derive from a woman over 75 with active COVID-19.

The V and J genes are TRBV30 and TRBJ2-7; D may be TRBD1 (7 bases). CDR1 GTSNPN and CDR2 SVGIG come from the germline V gene (reference sequence). The CDR3 has 13 residues. V dropped 4 bases and J dropped 4 bases, with 14 bases sitting between them. This CDR3 is CAWTRGEEYEQYF. The DNA for the CDR3 is TGTGCCTGGACCAGGGGGGAGGAGTACGAGCAGTACTTC.

The V gene is TRBV28, the J gene TRBJ1-1; a weak D match, TRBD1 (5 bases). This CDR3 contains 14 residues. Trimming took 2 bases from V and 3 from J, leaving 10 bases between them. Germline CDR1 is MDHEN and CDR2 is SYDVKM. The CDR3 region is CASSLRARDTEAFF. In DNA, the CDR3 is TGTGCCAGCAGTTTACGGGCCAGGGACACTGAAGCTTTCTTT. Full variable domain (outside the CDR3, taken from reference TRBV28 and TRBJ1-1): DVKVTQSSRYLVKRTGEKVFLECVQDMDHENMFWYRQDPGLGLRLIYFSYDVKMKEKGDIPEGYSVSREKKERFSLILESASTNQTSMYLCASSLRARDTEAFFGQGTRLTVV.

This clone came up once. This chain joins TRBV19 and TRBJ2-7, with 7 bases that match TRBD1. With 4 bases clipped from V and 1 base from J, the junction kept 7 bases outside the gene matches. Germline V gene data show CDR1 as LNHDA and CDR2 as SQIVND (reference sequence). This CDR3 is 15 amino acids long. In DNA form, the CDR3 reads TGTGCCAGTAGTAAAAGACAGGGAGAGTCCTACGAGCAGTACTTC. As protein: CASSKRQGESYEQYF.

This chain links TRBV5-1 with TRBJ2-1; 9 bases match TRBD2. With 0 bases clipped from V and 6 bases from J, the junction kept 16 bases outside the gene matches. Germline lookup yields CDR1 SGHRS and CDR2 YFSETQ. The length of the CDR3 is 19 residues. The CDR3 is CASSLAGFSGGRRTNEQFF. The CDR3 region has the DNA TGCGCCAGCAGCTTGGCAGGGTTTAGCGGGGGCCGCCGAACCAATGAGCAGTTCTTC.

The rearrangement uses TRBV24-1 and TRBJ2-5, with 11 bases matching TRBD1. Per the germline V gene, CDR1 is KGHDR and CDR2 is SFDVKD. The CDR3 is 16 residues long. J gave up 5 bases and V 2 bases, and 6 bases lay outside the gene matches. The CDR3 DNA sequence: TGTGCCACCAGTGATTACCGGACAGGGGGCGTTGAGACCCAGTACTTC. Translation gives CATSDYRTGGVETQYF.

In DNA, the CDR3 is TGTGCCAGCAGTTTATTGGGCGGGGGGCCCACCGGGGAGCTGTTTTTT. This gives the protein CASSLLGGGPTGELFF. The rearrangement joins TRBV28 to TRBJ2-2, with 8 bases that match TRBD2. Germline V gene lookup returns CDR1 MDHEN and CDR2 SYDVKM. This CDR3 comprises 16 residues. V lost 1 base and J lost 4; bases outside the gene matches: 5.

This chain joins TRBV30 and TRBJ1-5, with D possibly being TRBD1 (6 bases). V dropped 1 base and J dropped 2 bases, with 9 bases sitting between them. The CDR3 has 14 amino acids. Germline V lookup: CDR1 GTSNPN, CDR2 SVGIG (reference sequence). The CDR3 loop is CAWSGAGGNQPQHF. CDR3 nucleotide sequence: TGTGCCTGGAGTGGGGCAGGGGGCAATCAGCCCCAGCATTTT.

The V call is TRBV4-1, the J call TRBJ2-1; D is possibly TRBD2 (5 bases). Trimming cost V 0 bases and J 15 bases, with 15 bases left between them. The CDR3 length is 13 residues. CDR1 is MGHRA, CDR2 YSYEKL, per germline. CDR3 sequence reads: CASSQDAKGEPFF. The CDR3 region has the DNA TGCGCCAGCAGCCAAGATGCCAAGGGAGAACCGTTCTTC.